This T cell receptor beta chain is drawn from a study of blood T cell repertoires in COVID-19. For the study at large: In each case, the material was cDNA or gDNA derived from T cells, B-cell-depleted T cells, or PBMCs.

V was trimmed by 1 base and J by 4 bases, leaving 5 bases between them. The length of the CDR3 is 13 residues. The germline V gene encodes CDR1 SGHTA and CDR2 FQGNSA. The repertoire was sequenced with immunoSEQ multiplex PCR; TCRdb's copy has only in-frame clones and lacks some. Found here are 470,000 or so clones, nearly 90% of them singletons; the top ten hold approximately 2%. Researchers sorted participants into cohorts using their self-reported clinical history. Specimen: PBMCs or T cells enriched from blood (not recorded which). The chain is built from TRBV7-2 and TRBJ1-5; D uncertain. This receptor was obtained from a woman between 18 and 29 years old with acute COVID-19. This CDR3 is CASSLVQNQPQHF. CDR3 bases: TGTGCCAGCAGCTTAGTACAGAATCAGCCCCAGCATTTT.